These 18 T cell receptor beta chains were all obtained from the same sample, sequenced in a study of T cells in Graves' hyperthyroidism and ophthalmopathy. What was amplified from RNA transcripts were TCR beta CDR3 regions. HTBI primers drove first-round RT-PCR of the TCR CDR3. TCRdb re-analysed the multiplex PCR reads in MiXCR, keeping a single row per CDR3 protein. Of about 610,000 distinct CDR3 sequences in the sample, about 43% were seen once. The sequencing sample was made of peripheral blood or thyroid tissue (not recorded which). The receptor source for this set is a woman under 30 with Graves' hyperthyroidism.

This clonotype showed up many times. This chain links TRBV7-9 with TRBJ2-2; D might be TRBD1 (6 bases). V was trimmed by 3 bases and J by 4 bases, leaving 12 bases between them. Looked up from germline, CDR1 is SEHNR and CDR2 is FQNEAQ (reference sequence). There are 15 residues in the CDR3. CDR3 sequence: CASSLGALGTGELFF. In DNA form, the CDR3 reads TGTGCCAGCAGCTTGGGGGCCTTGGGCACCGGGGAGCTGTTTTTT.

With regard to this clonotype: This may stem from a read error, because a much larger clone lies one nucleotide away. The chain is built from TRBV24-1 and TRBJ2-3, with 7 bases aligning to TRBD2. CDR1 KGHDR and CDR2 SFDVKD come from the germline V gene. V trimming: 3 bases; J trimming: 10 bases; junction bases outside the gene matches: 12. The CDR3 loop spans 15 amino acids. CDR3 DNA: TGTGCCACCAGTGATGCATCGGGAGGAAGGGATGCGCAGTATTTT. This encodes CATSDASGGRDAQYF.

Note on this clonotype: A read error may produce the germline difference seen at one junction end. This rearrangement joins TRBV20-1 to TRBJ2-7; 10 nucleotides match TRBD2. The germline CDR1 and CDR2 sequences are DFQATT and SNEGSKA (reference sequence). This CDR3 region has 13 residues. This chain's CDR3 is CSPSGGSSYEQYF. The DNA of the CDR3 is TGCAGTCCTAGCGGGGGTAGCTCCTACGAGCAGTACTTC.

The V gene is TRBV20-1, the J gene TRBJ2-6; a weak D match, TRBD1 (5 bases). The V and J ends lost 3 bases and 5 bases respectively, with 5 bases between them. This CDR3 spans 12 amino acids. Germline loops: CDR1 DFQATT, CDR2 SNEGSKA (reference sequence). CDR3: CSARDRANVLTF. The CDR3 nucleotides are TGCAGTGCTAGGGACAGGGCCAACGTCCTGACTTTC.

V gene TRBV2 combines with J gene TRBJ2-7; 12 bases agree with TRBD2. J gave up 2 bases and V 6 bases, and 8 bases lay outside the gene matches. CDR1 is SNHLY and CDR2 is FYNNEI in the germline V gene. This CDR3 has 16 amino acids. The CDR3 loop is CASSHVLAGGPYEQYF. As DNA, the CDR3 is TGTGCCAGCAGCCACGTTCTAGCGGGAGGGCCCTACGAGCAGTACTTC.

This clonotype was seen many times. This sequence joins TRBV6-6 and TRBJ2-6, with D unresolved. Germline V gene lookup returns CDR1 MNHNY and CDR2 SVGAGI (reference sequence). V dropped 7 bases and J dropped 0 bases, with 7 bases sitting between them. The CDR3 loop spans 14 amino acids. DNA of the CDR3: TGTGCCAGCACCCCAGCCTCTGGGGCCAACGTCCTGACTTTC. It translates to CASTPASGANVLTF.

The chain has TRBV20-1 and TRBJ1-1, with D perhaps matching TRBD1 (5 bases). Germline V CDR1 and CDR2: DFQATT, SNEGSKA (reference sequence). The germline V and J ends were trimmed by 3 bases and 4 bases, with 21 bases remaining between them. The CDR3 covers 16 residues. The CDR3 sequence is CSARPGLAGFVTEAFF. The CDR3 DNA is TGCAGTGCTAGGCCGGGACTAGCGGGATTTGTCACTGAAGCTTTCTTT.

This clonotype was counted once. The chain couples TRBV7-2 to TRBJ2-1; 14 positions agree with TRBD2. The germline gives CDR1 SGHTA, CDR2 FQGNSA. The CDR3 has 15 residues. Unmatched junction bases numbered 1, after V lost 3 bases and J lost 6 bases. CDR3 protein: CASSLTSGRANEQFF. CDR3 DNA sequence: TGTGCCAGCAGCTTGACTAGCGGGAGGGCCAATGAGCAGTTCTTC.

This clonotype came up a few times. The chain joins TRBV29-1 to TRBJ2-2; TRBD2 matches at 12 bases. This CDR3 is built from 14 residues. The germline V gene has CDR1 SQVTM and CDR2 ANQGSEA. J was trimmed by 9 bases and V by 5 bases; bases with no gene match: 7. This CDR3 reads CSVNLAGGPWELFF. The CDR3 bases are TGCAGCGTTAACCTAGCGGGAGGGCCCTGGGAGCTGTTTTTT.

This chain joins TRBV7-2 and TRBJ2-3, with D perhaps matching TRBD1 or TRBD2 (5 bases each). The CDR3 extends over 14 amino acids. Germline loops: CDR1 SGHTA, CDR2 FQGNSA. Trimming shortened V by 3 bases and J by 4 bases, and 11 bases separated the two germline ends. The CDR3 bases are TGTGCCAGCAGCTTCAGGGAGAGGTCAGATACGCAGTATTTT. This codes for CASSFRERSDTQYF.

This clonotype appeared many times. The chain links TRBV4-3 to TRBJ2-5, with TRBD2 identical over 8 bases. The CDR3 spans 17 residues. Unmatched junction bases numbered 11, after V lost 0 bases and J lost 5 bases. Germline-derived CDR1 and CDR2 are LGHNA and YSLEER. CDR3 sequence: CASSQDQARASGETQYF. In DNA form, the CDR3 reads TGCGCCAGCAGCCAAGATCAAGCTCGGGCTAGCGGGGAGACCCAGTACTTC.

This clonotype was found many times. This sequence joins TRBV13 and TRBJ1-3; D uncertain. Trimming cost V 0 bases and J 0 bases, with 6 bases left between them. This CDR3 spans 15 amino acids. Germline V gives CDR1 PRHDT, CDR2 FYEKMQ (reference sequence). The CDR3 sequence: CASSLGGYSGNTIYF. The CDR3 DNA follows: TGTGCCAGCAGCTTAGGAGGGTACTCTGGAAACACCATATATTTT.

V gene TRBV19 combines with J gene TRBJ2-3; 8 nucleotides match TRBD2. This CDR3 is built from 16 residues. CDR1 and CDR2 from the germline V gene are LNHDA and SQIVND (reference sequence). V shed 1 base and J 2 bases; nucleotides not matched to a gene: 5. The CDR3 DNA is TGTGCCAGTAGTATAGTCGGAGCGGGAGTCACAGATACGCAGTATTTT. It encodes CASSIVGAGVTDTQYF.

This clonotype has a count of ten or more. The CDR3 DNA reads TGTGCCAGCAGCCATTCGGGGAATGAGCAGTTCTTC. Its protein product is CASSHSGNEQFF. The chain recombines TRBV14 with TRBJ2-1; a weak D match, TRBD2 (5 bases). The CDR3 is 12 residues long. CDR1 and CDR2 (germline): SGHDN, FVKESK. Trimming removed 3 bases from V and 7 bases from J, with 7 bases in between.

A few counts support this clonotype. The gene calls are TRBV24-1 and TRBJ2-7; no clear D. Between the trimmed V and J ends, which lost 3 bases and 2 bases, there was a span of 7 bases. CDR1 KGHDR and CDR2 SFDVKD come from the germline V gene. The CDR3 contains 13 residues. CDR3 coding DNA: TGTGCCACCAGTGATGGGGTAACCTACGAGCAGTACTTC. Translation gives CATSDGVTYEQYF.

This clonotype appeared many times. The chain uses TRBV6-6 and TRBJ1-5, with D tentatively TRBD1 (6 bases). The CDR3 runs 17 residues. Germline CDR1 MNHNY, CDR2 SVGAGI (reference sequence). The V end lost 0 bases, the J end lost 7 bases, and 19 bases lay between the germline ends. CDR3 amino acids: CASSYSSGRGKGQPQHF. For the CDR3, the DNA is TGTGCCAGCAGTTACTCATCTGGCAGGGGTAAAGGACAGCCCCAGCATTTT.

J is TRBJ1-5 and V is TRBV20-1; D may be TRBD1 (6 bases). V shed 3 bases and J shed 3 bases, with 21 bases lying between them. CDR1 is DFQATT, CDR2 SNEGSKA, per germline (reference sequence). The CDR3 runs 17 residues. CDR3 amino acids: CSASTGGAGGVNQPQHF. CDR3 sequence (DNA): TGCAGTGCTAGTACGGGGGGCGCAGGTGGAGTCAATCAGCCCCAGCATTTT.

The genes are TRBV2 and TRBJ1-2, with a tentative D call TRBD1 (5 bases). V shed 6 bases and J shed 9 bases, with 11 bases lying between them. This CDR3 spans 11 amino acids. Germline V gives CDR1 SNHLY, CDR2 FYNNEI. CDR3 DNA sequence: TGTGCCAGCAGCCAGGGTTTTAGCTACACCTTC. Amino acid sequence: CASSQGFSYTF.